This T cell receptor (beta chain) was profiled in a study of OX40 agonist ivuxolimab in advanced cancers. About the study: With ivuxolimab, an agonistic anti-OX40 (CD134) antibody, patients were treated. Every 2 weeks, ivuxolimab was infused into the patients intravenously at between 0.01 and 10 mg/kg.

V lost 4 bases, J lost 0 bases, and 16 bases lay in between. The CDR3 length is 16 residues. Germline assignment: CDR1 SGHVS and CDR2 FQNEAQ. Method: immunoSEQ multiplex PCR; TCRdb's copy keeps in-frame clones and lacks some. Of tens of thousands of clones listed, almost 85% were seen once; the top ten hold 1.5% to 2%. The chain joins TRBV7-8 to TRBJ2-7; either TRBD1 or TRBD2 may fit D (5 bases each). Sequenced material: CD4+ or CD8+ T cells sorted from blood, taken in a trial of the OX40 agonist ivuxolimab. The sequence was collected from an adult with an advanced solid tumor such as melanoma, head and neck, liver or kidney cancer. CDR3 in DNA: TGTGCCAGCAGCTCAACCGGGACGGTCCTCTCCTACGAGCAGTACTTC. Translated: CASSSTGTVLSYEQYF.